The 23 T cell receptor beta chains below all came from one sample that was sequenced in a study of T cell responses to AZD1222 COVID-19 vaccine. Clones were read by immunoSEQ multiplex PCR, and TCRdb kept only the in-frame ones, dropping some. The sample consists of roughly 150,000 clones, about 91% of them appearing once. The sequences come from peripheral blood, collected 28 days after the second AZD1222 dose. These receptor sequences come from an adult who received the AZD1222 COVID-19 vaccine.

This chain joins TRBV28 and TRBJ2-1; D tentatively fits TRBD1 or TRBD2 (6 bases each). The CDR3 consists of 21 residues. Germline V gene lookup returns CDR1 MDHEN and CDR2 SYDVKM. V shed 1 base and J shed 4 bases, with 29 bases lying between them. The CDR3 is CASSLSDGDKNQGLAYNEQFF. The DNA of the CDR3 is TGTGCCAGCAGTTTATCTGATGGGGACAAAAACCAGGGACTCGCTTACAATGAGCAGTTCTTC.

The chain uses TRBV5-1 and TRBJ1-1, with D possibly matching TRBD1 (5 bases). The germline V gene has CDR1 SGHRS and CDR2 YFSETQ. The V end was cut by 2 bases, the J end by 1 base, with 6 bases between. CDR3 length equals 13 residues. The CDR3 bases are TGCGCCAGCAGCTTTGGGGGGAACACTGAAGCTTTCTTT. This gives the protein CASSFGGNTEAFF.

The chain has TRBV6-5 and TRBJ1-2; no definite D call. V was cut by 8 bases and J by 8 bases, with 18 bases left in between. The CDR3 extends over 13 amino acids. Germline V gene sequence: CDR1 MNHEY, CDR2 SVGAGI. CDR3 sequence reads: CASARPPARGYTF. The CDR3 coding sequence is TGTGCCAGCGCCCGCCCACCGGCGCGGGGCTACACCTTC.

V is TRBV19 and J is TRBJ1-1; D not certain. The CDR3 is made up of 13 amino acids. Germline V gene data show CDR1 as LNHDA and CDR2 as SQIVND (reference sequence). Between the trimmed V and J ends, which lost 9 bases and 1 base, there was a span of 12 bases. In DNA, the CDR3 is TGTGCCAGCCGGACGGACTGGAACACTGAAGCTTTCTTT. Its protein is CASRTDWNTEAFF.

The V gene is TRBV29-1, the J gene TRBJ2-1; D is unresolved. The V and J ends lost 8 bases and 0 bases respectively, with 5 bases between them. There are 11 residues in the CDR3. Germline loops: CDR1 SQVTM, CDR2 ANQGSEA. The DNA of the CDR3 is TGCAGCCTCGGCTCCTACAATGAGCAGTTCTTC. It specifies CSLGSYNEQFF.

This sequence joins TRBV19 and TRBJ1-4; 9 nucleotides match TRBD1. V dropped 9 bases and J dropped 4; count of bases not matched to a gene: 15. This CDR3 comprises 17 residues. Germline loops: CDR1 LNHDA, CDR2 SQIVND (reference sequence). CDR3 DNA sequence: TGTGCCAGCCGAGGGGACAGGGTAATAGCTGATAATGAAAAACTGTTTTTT. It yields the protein CASRGDRVIADNEKLFF.

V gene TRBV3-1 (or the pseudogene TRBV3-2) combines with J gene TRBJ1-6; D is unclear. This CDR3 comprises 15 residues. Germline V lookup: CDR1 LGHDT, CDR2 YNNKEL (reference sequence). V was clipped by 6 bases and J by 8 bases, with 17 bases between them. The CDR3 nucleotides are TGTGCCAGCAGTCATTCCGGGTTGGACGATTCACCCCTCCACTTT. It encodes CASSHSGLDDSPLHF.

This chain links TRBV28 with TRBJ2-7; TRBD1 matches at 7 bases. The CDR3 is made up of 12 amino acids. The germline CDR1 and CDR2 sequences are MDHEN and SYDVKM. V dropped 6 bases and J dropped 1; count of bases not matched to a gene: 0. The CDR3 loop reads CASRQGSYEQYF. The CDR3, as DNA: TGTGCCAGCAGACAGGGGTCCTACGAGCAGTACTTC.

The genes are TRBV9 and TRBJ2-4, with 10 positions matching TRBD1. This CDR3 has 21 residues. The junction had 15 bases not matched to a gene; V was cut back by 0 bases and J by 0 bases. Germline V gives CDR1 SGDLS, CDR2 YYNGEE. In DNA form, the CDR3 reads TGTGCCAGCAGCGTAGATAGTAATTTAGGGACAGGGGCAATAGCCAAAAACATTCAGTACTTC. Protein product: CASSVDSNLGTGAIAKNIQYF.

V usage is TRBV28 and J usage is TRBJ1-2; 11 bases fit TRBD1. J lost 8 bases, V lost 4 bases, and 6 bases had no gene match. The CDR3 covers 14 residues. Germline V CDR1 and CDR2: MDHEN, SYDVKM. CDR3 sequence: CASSSLGQGGGYTF. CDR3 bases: TGTGCCAGCAGTTCACTGGGACAGGGGGGAGGCTACACCTTC.

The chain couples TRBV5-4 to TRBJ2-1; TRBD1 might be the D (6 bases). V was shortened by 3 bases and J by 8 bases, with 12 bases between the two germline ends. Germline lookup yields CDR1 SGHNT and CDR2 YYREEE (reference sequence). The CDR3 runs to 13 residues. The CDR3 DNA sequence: TGTGCCAGCAGCTCAGGACAGCTCGATGAGCAGTTCTTC. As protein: CASSSGQLDEQFF.

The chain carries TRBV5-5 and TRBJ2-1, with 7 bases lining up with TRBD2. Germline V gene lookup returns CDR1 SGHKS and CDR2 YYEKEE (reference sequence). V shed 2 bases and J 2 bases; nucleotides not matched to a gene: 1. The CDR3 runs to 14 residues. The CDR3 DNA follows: TGTGCCAGCAGCTTTGGGGGGGCCTACAATGAGCAGTTCTTC. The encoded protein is CASSFGGAYNEQFF.

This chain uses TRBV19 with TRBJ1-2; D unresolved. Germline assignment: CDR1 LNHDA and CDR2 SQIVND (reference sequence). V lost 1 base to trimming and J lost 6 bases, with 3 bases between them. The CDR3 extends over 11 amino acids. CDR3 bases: TGTGCCAGTAGTATAGGGAATGGCTACACCTTC. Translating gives CASSIGNGYTF. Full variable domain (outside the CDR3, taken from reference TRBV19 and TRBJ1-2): DGGITQSPKYLFRKEGQNVTLSCEQNLNHDAMYWYRQDPGQGLRLIYYSQIVNDFQKGDIAEGYSVSREKKESFPLTVTSAQKNPTAFYLCASSIGNGYTFGSGTRLTVV.

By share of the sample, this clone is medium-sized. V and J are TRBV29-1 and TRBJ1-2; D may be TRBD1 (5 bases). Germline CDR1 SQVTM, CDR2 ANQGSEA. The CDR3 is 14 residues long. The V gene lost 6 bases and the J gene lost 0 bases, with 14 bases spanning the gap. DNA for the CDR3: TGCAGCGTAGAGACAGAGAAAGCTAACTATGGCTACACCTTC. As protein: CSVETEKANYGYTF.

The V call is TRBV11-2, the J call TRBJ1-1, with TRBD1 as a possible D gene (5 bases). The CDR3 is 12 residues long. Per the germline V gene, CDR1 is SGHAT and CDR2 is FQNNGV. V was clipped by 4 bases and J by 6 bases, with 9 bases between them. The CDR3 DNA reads TGTGCCAGCAGCTACGTGGGGGCTGAAGCTTTCTTT. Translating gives CASSYVGAEAFF.

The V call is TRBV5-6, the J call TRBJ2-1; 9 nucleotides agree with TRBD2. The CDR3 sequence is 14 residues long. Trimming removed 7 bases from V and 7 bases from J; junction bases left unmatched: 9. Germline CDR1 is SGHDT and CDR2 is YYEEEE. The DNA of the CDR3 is TGTGCCAGCGGACTAGCGTCAGGGAGGAATGAGCAGTTCTTC. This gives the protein CASGLASGRNEQFF.

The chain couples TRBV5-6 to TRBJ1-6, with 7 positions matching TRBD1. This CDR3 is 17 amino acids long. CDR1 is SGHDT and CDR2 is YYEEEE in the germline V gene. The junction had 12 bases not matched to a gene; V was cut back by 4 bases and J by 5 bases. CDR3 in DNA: TGTGCCAGCAGCCGGGTGAGGGGAACAGGGGATAATTCACCCCTCCACTTT. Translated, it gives CASSRVRGTGDNSPLHF.

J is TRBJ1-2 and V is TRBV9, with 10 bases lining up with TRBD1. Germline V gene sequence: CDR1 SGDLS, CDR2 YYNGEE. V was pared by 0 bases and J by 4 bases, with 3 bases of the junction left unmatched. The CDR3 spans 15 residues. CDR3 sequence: CASSVGTGGVYGYTF. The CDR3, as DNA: TGTGCCAGCAGCGTAGGGACAGGGGGTGTCTATGGCTACACCTTC.

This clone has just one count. The DNA of the CDR3 is TGTGCCAGCAGCTTACACGACAGGGGAGGAGGCACTGAAGCTTTCTTT. Its translation: CASSLHDRGGGTEAFF. The chain couples TRBV7-3 to TRBJ1-1, with 8 bases identical to TRBD1. The CDR3 loop spans 16 amino acids. The germline V gene encodes CDR1 SGHTA and CDR2 FQGTGA. V lost 2 bases to trimming and J lost 4 bases; unmatched junction nucleotides: 9.

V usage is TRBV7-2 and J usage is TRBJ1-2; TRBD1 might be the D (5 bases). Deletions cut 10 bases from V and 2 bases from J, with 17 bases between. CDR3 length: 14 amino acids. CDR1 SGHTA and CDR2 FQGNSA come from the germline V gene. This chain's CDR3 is CAIFGAWGNYGYTF. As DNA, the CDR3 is TGTGCCATCTTCGGGGCCTGGGGAAACTATGGCTACACCTTC.

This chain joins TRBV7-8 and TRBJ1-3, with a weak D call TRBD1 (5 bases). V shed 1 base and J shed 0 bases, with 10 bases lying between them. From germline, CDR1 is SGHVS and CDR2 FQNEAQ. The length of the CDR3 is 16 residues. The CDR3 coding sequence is TGTGCCAGCAGCTTAGTGGACGGGACCTCTGGAAACACCATATATTTT. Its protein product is CASSLVDGTSGNTIYF.

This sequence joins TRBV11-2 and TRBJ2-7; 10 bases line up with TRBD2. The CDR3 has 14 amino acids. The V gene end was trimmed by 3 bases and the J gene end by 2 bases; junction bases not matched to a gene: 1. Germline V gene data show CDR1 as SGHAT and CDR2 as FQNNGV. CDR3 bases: TGTGCCAGCAGCTTTAGCGGGAGGCCCTACGAGCAGTACTTC. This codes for CASSFSGRPYEQYF.

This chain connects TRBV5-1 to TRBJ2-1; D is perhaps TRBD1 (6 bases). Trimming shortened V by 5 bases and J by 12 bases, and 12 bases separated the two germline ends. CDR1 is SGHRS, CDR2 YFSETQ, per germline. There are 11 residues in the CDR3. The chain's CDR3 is CASRTGLVQFF. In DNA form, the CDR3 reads TGCGCCAGCAGAACAGGGTTGGTGCAGTTCTTC.